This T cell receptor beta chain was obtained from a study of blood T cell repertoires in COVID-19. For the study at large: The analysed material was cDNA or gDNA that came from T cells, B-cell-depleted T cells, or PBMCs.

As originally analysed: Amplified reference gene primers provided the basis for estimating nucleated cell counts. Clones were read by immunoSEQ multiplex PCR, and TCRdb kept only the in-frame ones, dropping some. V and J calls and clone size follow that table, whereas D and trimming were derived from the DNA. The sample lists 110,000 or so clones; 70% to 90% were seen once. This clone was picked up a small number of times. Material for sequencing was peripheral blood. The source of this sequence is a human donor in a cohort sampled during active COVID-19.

As DNA, the CDR3 is TGTGCCAGCAGCGTGGGACAGCTTAACTATGGCTACACCTTC. Translation gives CASSVGQLNYGYTF. This rearrangement joins TRBV7-8 to TRBJ1-2, with TRBD1 matching 7 bases. This CDR3 has 14 residues. V gave up 5 bases and J gave up 1 base; unmatched junction bases: 4. Germline-derived CDR1 and CDR2 are SGHVS and FQNEAQ.